This entry lists 9 T cell receptor beta chains sequenced from one sample in a study of T cell responses to AZD1222 COVID-19 vaccine (dated by TCRdb to about 2021). What this sample's time point label stands for: baseline before first vaccination. Per the publication, the treatment or condition label means: meningococcal conjugate vaccine given as trial control. The protocol used for the library was the immunoSEQ multiplex PCR assay. The clones in this table, taken by TCRdb from immuneACCESS, are in-frame only. Not every clone is retained; where verified, under half of the shortfall comes from an unresolved V gene, and the cause of the rest is unknown. The sample includes roughly 80,000 clones, with over 80% observed a single time. 4.5% of the sample is in the top ten clones. Here the sequenced sample was peripheral blood, taken on day 0 of MenACWY control vaccination. These receptors all stem from an adult in good health.

The chain has TRBV4-3 and TRBJ1-4; tentative D call: TRBD1 (6 bases). The germline CDR1 and CDR2 sequences are LGHNA and YSLEER. This CDR3 spans 15 amino acids. Trimming took 1 base from V and 6 from J, leaving 12 bases between them. CDR3 bases: TGCGCCAGCAGCCAAGGAGGGGGGCTTGATGAAAAACTGTTTTTT. The encoded protein is CASSQGGGLDEKLFF.

This chain uses TRBV15 with TRBJ1-3; 7 bases map to TRBD1. This CDR3 spans 15 amino acids. V was pared by 0 bases and J by 4 bases, with 3 bases of the junction left unmatched. The germline gives CDR1 LNHNV, CDR2 YYDKDF (reference sequence). CDR3 nucleotide sequence: TGTGCCACCAGCAGAGATCCGGGACAGGGAAACACCATATATTTT. Amino acid sequence: CATSRDPGQGNTIYF.

The rearrangement links TRBV15 to TRBJ1-2; TRBD1 is a possible D gene (5 bases). Trimming left V 5 bases short and J 9 bases short, with 22 bases between. Germline CDR1 is LNHNV and CDR2 is YYDKDF (reference sequence). CDR3 length equals 15 residues. CDR3 nucleotide sequence: TGTGCCACCAGCCAAACCCGGGACCCCCCCAAGAGCTACACCTTC. This translates into CATSQTRDPPKSYTF.

This chain connects TRBV30 to TRBJ2-2; D ambiguous. The V gene lost 2 bases and the J gene lost 3 bases, with 7 bases spanning the gap. The CDR3 extends over 13 amino acids. Per germline, CDR1 GTSNPN and CDR2 SVGIG (reference sequence). Written as DNA, the CDR3 is TGTGCCTGGAGTCCTTTTCACACCGGGGAGCTGTTTTTT. Translation: CAWSPFHTGELFF. The complete variable domain, with remaining parts taken from reference TRBV30 and TRBJ2-2, reads SQTIHQWPATLVQPVGSPLSLECTVEGTSNPNLYWYRQAAGRGLQLLFYSVGIGQISSEVPQNLSASRPQDRQFILSSKKLLLSDSGFYLCAWSPFHTGELFFGEGSRLTVL.

The chain is built from TRBV5-5 and TRBJ2-3, with D perhaps assigned TRBD1 or TRBD2 (5 bases each). Germline CDR1 is SGHKS and CDR2 is YYEKEE (reference sequence). The CDR3 has 15 amino acids. V was cut by 1 base and J by 5 bases, with 14 bases left in between. The CDR3 bases are TGTGCCAGCAGCTTGATTGGGGGATGGGAAGATACGCAGTATTTT. Residues: CASSLIGGWEDTQYF.

The V call is TRBV27, the J call TRBJ2-1, with D unclear. V lost 1 base and J 5 bases, leaving 6 bases between the germline ends. From germline, CDR1 is MNHEY and CDR2 SMNVEV (reference sequence). The CDR3 runs to 13 residues. The CDR3 is CASSLWAHNEQFF. The CDR3, as DNA: TGTGCCAGCAGTTTATGGGCCCACAATGAGCAGTTCTTC.

The rearrangement uses TRBV3-1 (or the pseudogene TRBV3-2) and TRBJ2-1; D remains ambiguous. The V and J ends lost 1 base and 4 bases respectively, with 11 bases between them. Germline V CDR1 and CDR2: LGHDT, YNNKEL (reference sequence). CDR3 length: 15 residues. This chain's CDR3 is CASSQGLPTYNEQFF. DNA of the CDR3: TGTGCCAGCAGCCAAGGTCTCCCGACATACAATGAGCAGTTCTTC.

The J gene is TRBJ2-1, the V gene TRBV4-3; TRBD2 matches 10 bases. The CDR3 loop spans 19 amino acids. V gave up 7 bases and J gave up 5 bases; unmatched junction bases: 20. CDR1 is LGHNA, CDR2 YSLEER, per germline. The CDR3 coding sequence is TGCGCCAGCAAGCCAAGATGGGGGCTAACTAGCGGGACTGACAATGAGCAGTTCTTC. It specifies CASKPRWGLTSGTDNEQFF.

V gene TRBV7-2 combines with J gene TRBJ1-5; D unresolved. The V and J ends lost 6 bases and 6 bases respectively, with 9 bases between them. CDR3 length equals 12 residues. Germline V lookup: CDR1 SGHTA, CDR2 FQGNSA. The CDR3 protein is CASSNWGQPQHF. CDR3 DNA: TGTGCCAGCAGTAACTGGGGTCAGCCCCAGCATTTT.